Following are 18 T cell receptor beta chains from one sample sequenced in a study of cytomegalovirus exposure and HLA in healthy donors. 13 Jbeta primers and 60 Vbeta primers were used for the PCR. Here immunoSEQ multiplex PCR was the method, and the copy in TCRdb shows in-frame clones only, minus some. The sample consists of about 170,000 clones, roughly 60% of them appearing once. Sequencing input: PBMCs. The receptors shown here come from a man in his forties in good health and CMV-seronegative.

The chain has TRBV19 and TRBJ1-5; TRBD1 might be the D (5 bases). Deletions cut 2 bases from V and 4 bases from J, with 15 bases between. The CDR3 is 16 amino acids. CDR1 is LNHDA and CDR2 is SQIVND in the germline V gene (reference sequence). DNA of the CDR3: TGTGCCAGTAGTATATTGGAGGGGCTCGGGAATCAGCCCCAGCATTTT. Translating gives CASSILEGLGNQPQHF.

With regard to this clone: One end of the junction does not line up with germline, which may come from a read error. Other nucleotide sequences from this sample produce the same CDR3. CDR3 protein: CASSLGRGGGYTF. DNA for the CDR3: TGTGCCAGCAGCTTGGGTAGGGGTGGCGGCTACACCTTC. J is TRBJ1-2 and V is TRBV5-1, with TRBD1 as a possible D gene (5 bases). The CDR3 has 13 residues. Germline loops: CDR1 SGHRS, CDR2 YFSETQ. Full variable domain (rest looked up from reference TRBV5-1 and TRBJ1-2): KAGVTQTPRYLIKTRGQQVTLSCSPISGHRSVSWYQQTPGQGLQFLFEYFSETQRNKGNFPGRFSGRQFSNSRSEMNVSTLELGDSALYLCASSLGRGGGYTFGSGTRLTVV.

The V gene is TRBV5-4, the J gene TRBJ1-1, with TRBD1 identical over 7 bases. The CDR3 has 15 amino acids. Losses at the gene ends were 0 bases for V and 1 base for J; bases not matched to a gene: 3. The germline V gene has CDR1 SGHNT and CDR2 YYREEE (reference sequence). The CDR3 DNA reads as TGTGCCAGCAGCTTGGAGAACAGGGGGAACACTGAAGCTTTCTTT. Translated, it gives CASSLENRGNTEAFF.

This clone came up a few times. The junction departs from germline at one end; a sequencing error may be responsible. The J gene is TRBJ2-7, the V gene TRBV7-9; 10 bases map to TRBD2. The CDR3 loop spans 14 amino acids. Germline V gives CDR1 SEHNR, CDR2 FQNEAQ (reference sequence). CDR3 region: CSSQRASGSYEQYF. The DNA of the CDR3 is TGTTCCAGCCAAAGGGCTAGCGGGAGCTACGAGCAGTACTTC. Full variable domain (remainder filled in from reference TRBV7-9 and TRBJ2-7): DTGVSQNPRHKITKRGQNVTFRCDPISEHNRLYWYRQTLGQGPEFLTYFQNEAQLEKSRLLSDRFSAERPKGSFSTLEIQRTEQGDSAMYLCSSQRASGSYEQYFGPGTRLTVT.

The chain couples TRBV6-5 to TRBJ1-2, with 11 positions matching TRBD1. Losses at the gene ends were 6 bases for V and 7 bases for J; bases not matched to a gene: 10. Germline V gene sequence: CDR1 MNHEY, CDR2 SVGAGI. The CDR3 spans 15 residues. The CDR3 loop is CASSRTTGTGGGYTF. The DNA of the CDR3 is TGTGCCAGCAGCCGAACCACAGGGACAGGGGGTGGCTACACCTTC.

The rearrangement links TRBV28 to TRBJ1-4; D is perhaps TRBD1 (5 bases). With 5 bases removed from V and 2 bases from J, the gap between germline ends came to 9 bases. The CDR3 covers 14 residues. In germline, CDR1 is MDHEN, CDR2 SYDVKM. The CDR3 spells CASSPGGTNEKLFF. Written as DNA, the CDR3 is TGTGCCAGCAGTCCCGGGGGGACTAATGAAAAACTGTTTTTT.

This clone was counted only a few times. The J gene is TRBJ2-1, the V gene TRBV7-2; the D is unclear. The CDR3 contains 15 residues. Germline CDR1 SGHTA, CDR2 FQGNSA. V dropped 1 base and J dropped 0 bases, with 7 bases sitting between them. The CDR3 DNA follows: TGTGCCAGCAGCTTAGTGTGGAGCTCCTACAATGAGCAGTTCTTC. Residues: CASSLVWSSYNEQFF.

The chain carries TRBV5-1 and TRBJ2-7, with a weak D call TRBD2 (6 bases). The germline V and J ends were trimmed by 0 bases and 4 bases, with 23 bases remaining between them. Germline V CDR1 and CDR2: SGHRS, YFSETQ. This CDR3 is built from 18 residues. The CDR3 loop is CASSLGDGTEFGSYEQYF. The DNA of the CDR3 is TGCGCCAGCAGCTTGGGGGACGGGACGGAATTCGGGAGTTACGAGCAGTACTTC.

The rearrangement uses TRBV7-9 and TRBJ2-7; D possibly corresponds to TRBD1 (5 bases). Germline CDR1 reads SEHNR; CDR2 reads FQNEAQ (reference sequence). CDR3 length: 13 residues. The V end was cut by 2 bases, the J end by 5 bases, with 10 bases between. The CDR3 reads CASSLYGADEQYF. Here the CDR3 DNA reads TGTGCCAGCAGCTTATATGGGGCAGACGAGCAGTACTTC.

The chain's CDR3 is CASSAYRDRGNGELFF. The CDR3 bases are TGTGCCAGCAGCGCCTACCGGGACAGGGGTAACGGGGAGCTGTTTTTT. This chain connects TRBV9 to TRBJ2-2, with 10 positions matching TRBD1. The CDR3 sequence is 16 residues long. CDR1 is SGDLS and CDR2 is YYNGEE in the germline V gene. V trimming: 3 bases; J trimming: 7 bases; junction bases outside the gene matches: 9.

The chain couples TRBV2 to TRBJ2-5; maybe TRBD1 (6 bases). TRBJ2-7 matches the DNA end more closely, so the J call is doubtful. The CDR3 is 15 residues long. CDR1 is SNHLY and CDR2 is FYNNEI in the germline V gene. The CDR3 nucleotides read TGTGCCAGCAGGGCGGACAGTCAGGGTCCCTACGAGCAGTACTTC. Translated: CASRADSQGPYEQYF.

V is TRBV7-2 and J is TRBJ2-5; D is possibly TRBD2 (5 bases). V lost 4 bases, J lost 1 base, and 13 bases lay in between. Per germline, CDR1 SGHTA and CDR2 FQGNSA. The CDR3 consists of 15 residues. The CDR3 reads CASSSQSGTQETQYF. CDR3 in DNA: TGTGCCAGCAGCTCCCAGAGCGGCACCCAAGAGACCCAGTACTTC.

A few counts support this clone. This CDR3 is CASSFAGVEQYF. CDR3 in DNA: TGCGCCAGCAGCTTCGCGGGGGTCGAGCAGTACTTC. V and J are TRBV5-1 and TRBJ2-7; 7 bases are a match to TRBD2. Germline CDR1 reads SGHRS; CDR2 reads YFSETQ. V lost 2 bases and J lost 6; bases outside the gene matches: 2. This CDR3 spans 12 amino acids.

The genes are TRBV6-5 and TRBJ2-3; no clear D. Trimming took off 7 bases at V and 4 bases at J, with 9 bases between the two ends. The CDR3 runs to 12 residues. Per the germline V gene, CDR1 is MNHEY and CDR2 is SVGAGI. The CDR3 reads CASNSSPDTQYF. CDR3 nucleotide sequence: TGTGCCAGCAACTCTTCTCCAGATACGCAGTATTTT.

As to this clone: This sample includes further DNA sequences coding for the same CDR3. The V call is TRBV18, the J call TRBJ1-1; perhaps TRBD1 as D (6 bases). Germline-derived CDR1 and CDR2 are KGHSH and LQKENI. The CDR3 contains 13 residues. Trimming removed 3 bases at V and 3 bases at J, with 8 bases between. The CDR3: CASSPSGDTEAFF. CDR3 in DNA: TGTGCCAGCTCACCTTCAGGGGACACTGAAGCTTTCTTT.

The CDR3 nucleotides read TGTGCCAGCAGACGACCTCAGGGTTACGAGCAGTACTTC. Its protein is CASRRPQGYEQYF. V is TRBV7-9 and J is TRBJ2-7, with D maybe TRBD1 (5 bases). Between the trimmed V and J ends, which lost 6 bases and 4 bases, there was a span of 13 bases. Per the germline V gene, CDR1 is SEHNR and CDR2 is FQNEAQ (reference sequence). The CDR3 length is 13 residues. Combining the CDR3 with reference TRBV7-9 and TRBJ2-7 gives the whole variable domain DTGVSQNPRHKITKRGQNVTFRCDPISEHNRLYWYRQTLGQGPEFLTYFQNEAQLEKSRLLSDRFSAERPKGSFSTLEIQRTEQGDSAMYLCASRRPQGYEQYFGPGTRLTVT.

This clone occurred a few times. The chain employs TRBV11-1 and TRBJ2-5, with 8 nucleotides matching TRBD1. The CDR3 sequence is 16 residues long. The germline gives CDR1 SGHAT, CDR2 FQDESV (reference sequence). Trimming at V came to 0 bases and at J to 5 bases, leaving 8 bases not matched to a gene. CDR3 loop: CASSLARTGTWETQYF. The CDR3 DNA follows: TGTGCCAGCAGCTTAGCGAGGACAGGGACTTGGGAGACCCAGTACTTC. The whole variable domain, remainder taken from reference TRBV11-1 and TRBJ2-5, is EAEVAQSPRYKITEKSQAVAFWCDPISGHATLYWYRQILGQGPELLVQFQDESVVDDSQLPKDRFSAERLKGVDSTLKIQPAELGDSAMYLCASSLARTGTWETQYFGPGTRLLVL.

The chain carries TRBV10-3 and TRBJ2-7, with D possibly matching TRBD1 (5 bases). CDR3 length: 13 residues. Germline V gives CDR1 ENHRY, CDR2 SYGVKD. Trimming took off 6 bases at V and 0 bases at J, with 9 bases between the two ends. The CDR3 sequence: CAIRQAFSYEQYF. In DNA form, the CDR3 reads TGTGCCATCAGACAGGCATTCTCCTACGAGCAGTACTTC.